These 26 T cell receptor beta chains came from one sample sequenced in a study of T cell repertoires in cytomegalovirus infection. TCRdb re-called the reads through MiXCR, storing one row per CDR3 protein. The sample carries approximately 730,000 distinct CDR3 sequences, around 35% recorded once. The antigens these receptors bind are not known. The sequencing used cultured PBMCs, collected from culture after CMV antigen stimulation. The receptors here all came from a human donor in good health (CMV status not recorded). Some clones in this sample may be carry-over from other donors' samples.

Only a few counts were recorded for this clonotype. The J gene is TRBJ1-6, the V gene TRBV19, with D hard to call. CDR1 is LNHDA and CDR2 is SQIVND in the germline V gene (reference sequence). With 6 bases removed from V and 7 bases from J, the gap between germline ends came to 7 bases. This CDR3 is 12 amino acids long. The CDR3 sequence is CASRATNSPLHF. The CDR3 nucleotides read TGTGCCAGTAGGGCTACGAATTCACCCCTCCACTTT.

In this sample, this clonotype turned up a few times. CDR3 in DNA: TGTGCCAGCAGTTACTCAGGGGGGTCTAGTGAAAAACTGTTTTTT. Residues: CASSYSGGSSEKLFF. This sequence joins TRBV6-5 and TRBJ1-4, with D perhaps matching TRBD1 (6 bases). V was cut by 0 bases and J by 7 bases, with 12 bases left in between. The V gene's germline CDR1 is MNHEY and CDR2 SVGAGI. The CDR3 spans 15 residues.

CDR3 protein: CASSSPRGRDEQYF. The CDR3 coding sequence is TGTGCCAGCAGTTCCCCTCGTGGGAGAGACGAGCAGTACTTC. The gene calls are TRBV6-5 and TRBJ2-7; maybe TRBD2 (5 bases). The CDR3 length is 14 residues. V lost 4 bases, J lost 5 bases, and 15 bases lay in between. The V gene's germline CDR1 is MNHEY and CDR2 SVGAGI.

The chain recombines TRBV11-2 with TRBJ1-1; D remains unclear. Germline V CDR1 and CDR2: SGHAT, FQNNGV. V lost 8 bases, J lost 0 bases, and 16 bases lay in between. The CDR3 contains 15 residues. This chain's CDR3 is CASGRSGSMNTEAFF. CDR3 DNA: TGTGCCAGCGGACGTTCGGGGTCAATGAACACTGAAGCTTTCTTT.

The chain has TRBV6-1 and TRBJ1-5; D not certain. Germline CDR1 reads MNHNS; CDR2 reads SASEGT. The CDR3 length is 13 residues. The V and J ends lost 7 bases and 1 base respectively, with 8 bases between them. As DNA, the CDR3 is TGTGCCAGCATGATCACAAGCAATCAGCCCCAGCATTTT. This sequence encodes CASMITSNQPQHF.

V gene TRBV11-2 combines with J gene TRBJ2-7; D gene ambiguous. V was trimmed by 8 bases and J by 2 bases, leaving 13 bases between them. The CDR3 runs to 13 residues. The germline gives CDR1 SGHAT, CDR2 FQNNGV. CDR3 sequence (DNA): TGTGCCAGCCGGCTGACTGGAACCTACGAGCAGTACTTC. It encodes CASRLTGTYEQYF.

The rearrangement joins TRBV6-5 to TRBJ1-2; 10 bases agree with TRBD1. Germline V gene sequence: CDR1 MNHEY, CDR2 SVGAGI. The CDR3 runs to 14 residues. V gave up 5 bases and J gave up 6 bases; unmatched junction bases: 6. The CDR3 reads CASSRDRGLHGYTF. The DNA for the CDR3 is TGTGCCAGCAGTCGGGACAGGGGCTTACATGGCTACACCTTC.

There are a few counts of this clonotype. This chain uses TRBV7-2 with TRBJ2-5, with 11 bases fitting TRBD2. The V segment lost 4 bases and the J segment 5 bases; nucleotides outside the gene matches: 6. CDR1 and CDR2 from the germline V gene are SGHTA and FQGNSA. The CDR3 loop spans 15 amino acids. The CDR3, as DNA: TGTGCCAGCAGCTCCACTAGCGGGAGTCGTGAGACCCAGTACTTC. Translated, it gives CASSSTSGSRETQYF.

This clonotype was counted once. The V gene is TRBV11-2, the J gene TRBJ2-7, with a possible D match to TRBD1 (6 bases). Germline V gene lookup returns CDR1 SGHAT and CDR2 FQNNGV. The CDR3 consists of 14 residues. Trimming took off 5 bases at V and 2 bases at J, with 13 bases between the two ends. Here the CDR3 DNA reads TGTGCCAGCAGCCCCGGACAGCTAGCCTACGAGCAGTACTTC. Translation: CASSPGQLAYEQYF.

Concerning this clonotype: Sequence at one end of the junction differs from germline and may be a read error. The chain links TRBV5-3 to TRBJ2-7; the D gene is possibly TRBD1 (6 bases). TRBV5-3 is annotated as an ORF whose role is uncertain. The CDR3 loop spans 15 amino acids. The CDR3 region has the DNA TGTGCCAGCAGCTTCGCACAGGGCCCCTTCTACGAGCAGTACTTC. As protein: CASSFAQGPFYEQYF.

V and J are TRBV6-2 or TRBV6-3 and TRBJ2-3; D remains unclear. Trimming removed 6 bases from V and 4 bases from J, with 11 bases in between. Germline CDR1 MNHEY, CDR2 SVGEGT. This CDR3 is built from 13 residues. The CDR3 here is CASRDGGPDTQYF. The CDR3 coding sequence is TGTGCCAGCAGAGACGGTGGCCCAGATACGCAGTATTTT.

The gene calls are TRBV28 and TRBJ1-6, with 7 bases matching TRBD1. Looked up from germline, CDR1 is MDHEN and CDR2 is SYDVKM. The CDR3 has 15 residues. V shed 5 bases and J 11 bases; nucleotides not matched to a gene: 12. CDR3 coding DNA: TGTGCCAGCAGTCCAATGACAGGGAGAGTTCCACCCCTCCACTTT. Protein: CASSPMTGRVPPLHF.

For the CDR3, the DNA is TGTGCCAGCAGCCCGAAGGCGAGATCCGGGTACGAGCAGTACTTC. Translated, it gives CASSPKARSGYEQYF. The chain has TRBV7-6 and TRBJ2-7; D unclear. CDR1 is SGHVS and CDR2 is FNYEAQ in the germline V gene. Deletions cut 5 bases from V and 4 bases from J, with 18 bases between. The CDR3 has 15 amino acids. The full variable domain, its missing parts supplied by reference TRBV7-6 and TRBJ2-7, is GAGVSQSPRYKVTKRGQDVALRCDPISGHVSLYWYRQALGQGPEFLTYFNYEAQQDKSGLPNDRFSAERPEGSISTLTIQRTEQRDSAMYRCASSPKARSGYEQYFGPGTRLTVT.

The table lists this clonotype with a few counts. The CDR3 bases are TGTGCCAGCAGTCCCGGGACAGGGGTGGGCTACGAGCAGTACTTC. Translation: CASSPGTGVGYEQYF. The J gene is TRBJ2-7, the V gene TRBV12-3 or TRBV12-4; TRBD1 matches 10 bases. The CDR3 runs to 15 residues. J was trimmed by 3 bases and V by 5 bases; bases with no gene match: 7.

V usage is TRBV6-1 and J usage is TRBJ2-7; 13 bases are shared with TRBD2. This CDR3 is built from 22 residues. The junction had 21 bases not matched to a gene; V was cut back by 2 bases and J by 2 bases. The germline gives CDR1 MNHNS, CDR2 SASEGT. The CDR3 protein is CASSELMLGLAGFGSGTYEQYF. CDR3 nucleotides: TGTGCCAGCAGTGAACTCATGCTGGGACTAGCGGGATTTGGTAGTGGAACCTACGAGCAGTACTTC.

At least ten counts were recorded for this clonotype. The chain has TRBV7-8 and TRBJ2-7, with TRBD2 as a possible D gene (6 bases). The CDR3 contains 14 residues. Germline lookup yields CDR1 SGHVS and CDR2 FQNEAQ. The V and J ends lost 5 bases and 4 bases respectively, with 15 bases between them. The CDR3 reads CASSLTAGTYEQYF. As DNA, the CDR3 is TGTGCCAGCAGCCTCACGGCGGGGACTTACGAGCAGTACTTC.

This clonotype was detected only a few times. The chain couples TRBV11-2 to TRBJ1-6; TRBD1 is a possible D gene (6 bases). Germline lookup yields CDR1 SGHAT and CDR2 FQNNGV. The CDR3 has 15 residues. V was pared by 2 bases and J by 10 bases, with 15 bases between. This CDR3 reads CASSLLGTSMSPLHF. CDR3 bases: TGTGCCAGCAGCTTACTTGGGACATCCATGTCACCCCTCCACTTT.

This clonotype was seen more than once but under ten times. The genes are TRBV6-1 and TRBJ2-3, with 13 bases matching TRBD2. CDR3 length: 17 residues. The trim removed 6 bases at V and 3 bases at J, leaving 9 bases unmatched. Germline CDR1 MNHNS, CDR2 SASEGT. The CDR3 sequence: CASSRGLAGATTDTQYF. For the CDR3, the DNA is TGTGCCAGCAGCCGAGGACTAGCGGGAGCAACAACAGATACGCAGTATTTT.

The V call is TRBV28, the J call TRBJ2-1; 9 bases are shared with TRBD2. The J segment lost 6 bases and the V segment lost 6 bases, leaving 9 bases of the junction unmatched. CDR1 MDHEN and CDR2 SYDVKM come from the germline V gene. The length of the CDR3 is 15 residues. The CDR3 DNA follows: TGTGCCAGCAGATCCCTAGCGGGAAGGATCAATGAGCAGTTCTTC. As protein: CASRSLAGRINEQFF.

V is TRBV2 and J is TRBJ2-1, with TRBD2 matching 10 bases. This CDR3 has 14 residues. Trimming cost V 7 bases and J 7 bases; bases outside gene matches: 7. CDR1 and CDR2 from the germline V gene are SNHLY and FYNNEI. The CDR3 sequence: CASIGLADGNEQFF. The CDR3 bases are TGTGCCAGCATTGGACTAGCGGACGGGAATGAGCAGTTCTTC.

This clonotype was observed at least ten times. V and J are TRBV7-2 and TRBJ2-5; D is ambiguous. The germline gives CDR1 SGHTA, CDR2 FQGNSA. The CDR3 has 14 amino acids. The V end lost 1 base, the J end lost 2 bases, and 8 bases lay between the germline ends. The CDR3 sequence is CASSLGRAQETQYF. CDR3 nucleotides: TGTGCCAGCAGCTTAGGCCGGGCACAAGAGACCCAGTACTTC.

There are a few counts of this clonotype. This chain uses TRBV7-2 with TRBJ2-3; TRBD1 agrees at 7 bases. The CDR3 is made up of 16 amino acids. V lost 5 bases, J lost 1 base, and 9 bases stayed unmatched. Germline V CDR1 and CDR2: SGHTA, FQGNSA. This CDR3 is CASSAATGFGTDTQYF. In nucleotides, the CDR3 is TGTGCCAGCAGCGCCGCGACAGGGTTCGGCACAGATACGCAGTATTTT.

The rearrangement joins TRBV20-1 to TRBJ2-1, with TRBD2 as a possible D gene (6 bases). The V gene's germline CDR1 is DFQATT and CDR2 SNEGSKA (reference sequence). The germline V and J ends were trimmed by 7 bases and 6 bases, with 16 bases remaining between them. This CDR3 region has 13 residues. CDR3 sequence (DNA): TGCAGTGGGGGACCGGGAGCCACCAATGAGCAGTTCTTC. Translation: CSGGPGATNEQFF.

This rearrangement joins TRBV6-6 to TRBJ2-7; a weak D match, TRBD2 (6 bases). The germline V gene encodes CDR1 MNHNY and CDR2 SVGAGI (reference sequence). This CDR3 region has 16 residues. Trimming cost V 9 bases and J 2 bases, with 23 bases left between them. CDR3 region: CASGLALHDLTYEQYF. In DNA, the CDR3 is TGTGCCAGTGGTCTAGCGTTGCATGACCTCACCTACGAGCAGTACTTC.

This clonotype was found many times. This chain uses TRBV7-2 with TRBJ2-7; D is uncertain. Trimming pared 3 bases from V and 3 bases from J, leaving 6 bases between. Germline V gives CDR1 SGHTA, CDR2 FQGNSA. CDR3 length: 12 residues. CDR3 bases: TGTGCCAGCAGCTTCCCCAGCTACGAGCAGTACTTC. Translated: CASSFPSYEQYF. Together with reference TRBV7-2 and TRBJ2-7, the CDR3 gives the full variable domain: GAGVSQSPSNKVTEKGKDVELRCDPISGHTALYWYRQSLGQGLEFLIYFQGNSAPDKSGLPSDRFSAERTGGSVSTLTIQRTQQEDSAVYLCASSFPSYEQYFGPGTRLTVT.

There are a few counts of this clonotype. The chain carries TRBV12-3 or TRBV12-4 and TRBJ2-7; D not resolved. Trimming pared 4 bases from V and 5 bases from J, leaving 9 bases between. This CDR3 spans 12 amino acids. The CDR3 sequence is CASSYLQDEQYF. The CDR3 DNA reads TGTGCCAGCAGTTACCTACAAGACGAGCAGTACTTC.